This T cell receptor (beta chain) derives from a study of control samples from healthy donors and cancer patients. Measured with immunoSEQ multiplex PCR; TCRdb has only the in-frame clones, and not every one. The sample has some 110,000 clones, nearly 95% seen once. Trimming took 3 bases from V and 4 from J, leaving 6 bases between them. Germline V gives CDR1 MDHEN, CDR2 SYDVKM. The CDR3 spans 12 residues. The V gene is TRBV28, the J gene TRBJ1-2; D is undetermined. Sequencing was carried out using blood. This TCR was sampled from a young man in good health. The DNA of the CDR3 is TGTGCCAGCAGTTTGGCAGGCTATGGCTACACCTTC. This encodes CASSLAGYGYTF.